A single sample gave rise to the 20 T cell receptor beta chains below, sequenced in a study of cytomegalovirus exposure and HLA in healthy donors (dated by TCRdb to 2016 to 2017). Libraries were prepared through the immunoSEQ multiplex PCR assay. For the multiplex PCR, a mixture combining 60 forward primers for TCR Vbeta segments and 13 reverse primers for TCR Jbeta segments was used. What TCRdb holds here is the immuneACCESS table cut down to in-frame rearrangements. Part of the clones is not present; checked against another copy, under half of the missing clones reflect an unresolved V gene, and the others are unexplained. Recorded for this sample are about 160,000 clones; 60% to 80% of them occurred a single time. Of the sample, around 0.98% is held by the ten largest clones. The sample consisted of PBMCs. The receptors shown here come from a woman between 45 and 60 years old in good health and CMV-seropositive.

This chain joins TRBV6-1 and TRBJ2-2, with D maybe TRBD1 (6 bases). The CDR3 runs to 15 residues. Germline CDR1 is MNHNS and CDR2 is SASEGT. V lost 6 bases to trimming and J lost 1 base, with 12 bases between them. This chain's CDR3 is CASRFGTRNTGELFF. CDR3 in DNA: TGTGCCAGCAGGTTCGGGACAAGGAACACCGGGGAGCTGTTTTTT.

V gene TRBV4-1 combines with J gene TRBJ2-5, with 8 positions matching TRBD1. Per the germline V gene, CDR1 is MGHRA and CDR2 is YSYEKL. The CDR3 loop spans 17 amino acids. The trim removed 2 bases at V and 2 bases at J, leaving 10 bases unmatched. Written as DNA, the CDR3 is TGCGCCAGCAGCCAAAACGGACAGGGAGGTGGTCAAGAGACCCAGTACTTC. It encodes CASSQNGQGGGQETQYF.

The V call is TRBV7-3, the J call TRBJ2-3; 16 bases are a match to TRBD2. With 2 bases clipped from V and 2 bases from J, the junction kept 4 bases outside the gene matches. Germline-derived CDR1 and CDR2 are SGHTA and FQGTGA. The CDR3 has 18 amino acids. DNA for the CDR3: TGTGCCAGCAGCTTAGGGACTAGCGGGAGGGGTTTCACAGATACGCAGTATTTT. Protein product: CASSLGTSGRGFTDTQYF. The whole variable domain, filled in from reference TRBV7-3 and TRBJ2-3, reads GAGVSQTPSNKVTEKGKYVELRCDPISGHTALYWYRQSLGQGPEFLIYFQGTGAADDSGLPNDRFFAVRPEGSVSTLKIQRTERGDSAVYLCASSLGTSGRGFTDTQYFGPGTRLTVL.

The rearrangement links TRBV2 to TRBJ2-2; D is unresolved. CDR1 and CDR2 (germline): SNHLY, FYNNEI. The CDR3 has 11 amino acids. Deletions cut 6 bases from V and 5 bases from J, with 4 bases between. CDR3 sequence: CASRRTGELFF. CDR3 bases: TGTGCCAGCAGGCGGACCGGGGAGCTGTTTTTT.

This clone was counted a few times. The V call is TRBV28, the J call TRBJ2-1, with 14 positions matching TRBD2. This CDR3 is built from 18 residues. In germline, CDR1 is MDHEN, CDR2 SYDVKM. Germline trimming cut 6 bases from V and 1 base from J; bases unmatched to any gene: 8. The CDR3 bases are TGTGCCAGCAGAGCCCCCGGGACTAGCGGGAGTTCCTACAATGAGCAGTTCTTC. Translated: CASRAPGTSGSSYNEQFF.

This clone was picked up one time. The CDR3: CASSRTLNEQFF. The CDR3 DNA follows: TGTGCCAGCAGCCGGACACTCAATGAGCAGTTCTTC. V usage is TRBV7-2 and J usage is TRBJ2-1, with a tentative D call TRBD1 (5 bases). Germline V CDR1 and CDR2: SGHTA, FQGNSA. The V end lost 5 bases, the J end lost 6 bases, and 8 bases lay between the germline ends. The CDR3 sequence is 12 residues long.

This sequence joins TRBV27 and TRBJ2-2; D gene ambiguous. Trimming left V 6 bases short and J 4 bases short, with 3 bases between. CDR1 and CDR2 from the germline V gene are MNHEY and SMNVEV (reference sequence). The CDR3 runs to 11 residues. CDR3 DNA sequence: TGTGCCAGCAGCGGCACCGGGGAGCTGTTTTTT. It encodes CASSGTGELFF.

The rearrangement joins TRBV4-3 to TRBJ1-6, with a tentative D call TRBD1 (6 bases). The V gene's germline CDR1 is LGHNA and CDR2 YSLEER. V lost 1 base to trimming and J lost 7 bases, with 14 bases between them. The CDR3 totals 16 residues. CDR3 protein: CASSQGVGQGNSPLHF. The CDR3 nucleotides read TGCGCCAGCAGCCAAGGGGTCGGGCAGGGGAATTCACCCCTCCACTTT.

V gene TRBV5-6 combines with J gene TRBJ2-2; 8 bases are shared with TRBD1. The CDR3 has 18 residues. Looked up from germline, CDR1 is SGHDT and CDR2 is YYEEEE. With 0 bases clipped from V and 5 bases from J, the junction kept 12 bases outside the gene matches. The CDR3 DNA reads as TGTGCCAGCAGCTTGGGGCCCCTTTGGACAGGGAATACCGGGGAGCTGTTTTTT. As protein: CASSLGPLWTGNTGELFF. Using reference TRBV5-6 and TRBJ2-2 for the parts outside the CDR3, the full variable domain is DAGVTQSPTHLIKTRGQQVTLRCSPKSGHDTVSWYQQALGQGPQFIFQYYEEEERQRGNFPDRFSGHQFPNYSSELNVNALLLGDSALYLCASSLGPLWTGNTGELFFGEGSRLTVL.

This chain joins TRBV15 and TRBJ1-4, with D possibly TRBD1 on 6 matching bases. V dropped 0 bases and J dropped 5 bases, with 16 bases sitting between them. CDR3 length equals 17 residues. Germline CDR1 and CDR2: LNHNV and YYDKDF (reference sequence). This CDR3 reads CATSRDYAQGINEKLFF. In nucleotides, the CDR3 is TGTGCCACCAGCAGAGATTATGCCCAGGGGATCAATGAAAAACTGTTTTTT.

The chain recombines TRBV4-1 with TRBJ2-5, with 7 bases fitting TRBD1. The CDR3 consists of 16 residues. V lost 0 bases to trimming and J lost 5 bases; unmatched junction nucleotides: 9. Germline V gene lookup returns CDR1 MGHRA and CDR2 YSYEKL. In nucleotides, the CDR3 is TGCGCCAGCAGCCAAGATGAGGGACAGAGTATGGAGACCCAGTACTTC. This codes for CASSQDEGQSMETQYF.

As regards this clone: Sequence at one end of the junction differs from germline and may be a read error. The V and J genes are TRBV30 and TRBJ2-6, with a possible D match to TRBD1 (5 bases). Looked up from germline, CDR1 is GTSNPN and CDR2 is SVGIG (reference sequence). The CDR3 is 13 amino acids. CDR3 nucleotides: TGTGCCGGCAGGGCATCTGGGGCCAACGTCCCGACTTTC. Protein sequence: CAGRASGANVPTF.

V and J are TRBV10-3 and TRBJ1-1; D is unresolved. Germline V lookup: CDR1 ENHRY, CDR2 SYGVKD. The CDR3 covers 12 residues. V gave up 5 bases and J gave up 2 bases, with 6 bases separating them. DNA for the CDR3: TGTGCCATCAGTAGACTTAACACTGAAGCTTTCTTT. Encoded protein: CAISRLNTEAFF.

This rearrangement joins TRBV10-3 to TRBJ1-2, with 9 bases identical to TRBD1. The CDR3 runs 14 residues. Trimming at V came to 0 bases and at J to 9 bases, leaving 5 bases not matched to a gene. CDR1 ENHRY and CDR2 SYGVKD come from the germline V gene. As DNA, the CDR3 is TGTGCCATCAGTGAGTCGGGACAGGGTAGTAGCTACACCTTC. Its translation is CAISESGQGSSYTF.

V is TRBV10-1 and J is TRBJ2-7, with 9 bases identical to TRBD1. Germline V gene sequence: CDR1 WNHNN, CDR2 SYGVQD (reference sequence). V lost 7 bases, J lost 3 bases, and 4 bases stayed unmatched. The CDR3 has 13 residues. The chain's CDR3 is CASNRTGDYEQYF. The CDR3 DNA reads TGCGCCAGCAATCGGACAGGGGACTACGAGCAGTACTTC.

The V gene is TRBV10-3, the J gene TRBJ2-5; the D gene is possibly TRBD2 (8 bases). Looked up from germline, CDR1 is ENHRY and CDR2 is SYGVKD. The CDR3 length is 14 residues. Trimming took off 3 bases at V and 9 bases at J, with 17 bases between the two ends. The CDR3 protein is CAISDTSGRGAQYF. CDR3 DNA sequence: TGTGCCATCAGTGACACTAGCGGCAGGGGGGCCCAGTACTTC.

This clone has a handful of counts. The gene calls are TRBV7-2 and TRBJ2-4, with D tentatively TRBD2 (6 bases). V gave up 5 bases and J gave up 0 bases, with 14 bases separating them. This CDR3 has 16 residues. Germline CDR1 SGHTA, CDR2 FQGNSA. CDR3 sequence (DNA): TGTGCCAGCAGCCCTGGAGGGTGGGGAGCCAAAAACATTCAGTACTTC. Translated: CASSPGGWGAKNIQYF.

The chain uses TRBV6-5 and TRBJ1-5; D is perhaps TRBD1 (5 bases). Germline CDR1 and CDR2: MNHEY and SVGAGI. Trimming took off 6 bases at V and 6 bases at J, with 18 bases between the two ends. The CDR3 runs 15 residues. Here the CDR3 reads CASSKNPGFGQPQHF. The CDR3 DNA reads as TGTGCCAGCAGCAAGAATCCAGGGTTTGGTCAGCCCCAGCATTTT.

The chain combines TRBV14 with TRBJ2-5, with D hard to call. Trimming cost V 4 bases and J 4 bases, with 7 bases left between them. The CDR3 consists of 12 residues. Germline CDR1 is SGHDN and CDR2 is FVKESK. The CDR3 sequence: CASSRGGETQYF. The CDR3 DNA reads TGTGCCAGCAGCCGAGGTGGAGAGACCCAGTACTTC. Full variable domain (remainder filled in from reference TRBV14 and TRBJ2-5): EAGVTQFPSHSVIEKGQTVTLRCDPISGHDNLYWYRRVMGKEIKFLLHFVKESKQDESGMPNNRFLAERTGGTYSTLKVQPAELEDSGVYFCASSRGGETQYFGPGTRLLVL.

CDR3 sequence (DNA): TGTGCCAGCAGCTTAGCGGGGGACAGTTATTCACCCCTCCACTTT. Protein: CASSLAGDSYSPLHF. The chain is built from TRBV7-8 and TRBJ1-6, with TRBD1 matching 7 bases. Losses at the gene ends were 0 bases for V and 8 bases for J; bases not matched to a gene: 4. The CDR3 contains 15 residues. Germline CDR1 and CDR2: SGHVS and FQNEAQ.